These 5 T cell receptor beta chains share one sample of origin, sequenced in a study of human T cells and chemical hapten exposure. TCRdb analysed the RACE reads with MiXCR anew, one entry per CDR3 protein. The sample carries some 82,000 distinct CDR3 sequences, 5% to 8.5% recorded once. Time point reported: patch test 2, 6 weeks after DPC sensitization. Treatment noted: therapeutic diphenylcyclopropenone sensitization with weekly scalp DPC. The material was whole blood, obtained in connection with sensitization to the hapten diphenylcyclopropenone (DPC). Source of these receptors: a woman between 25 and 40 years old with alopecia areata. Some clones in this sample may be carry-over from other donors' samples.

As regards this clonotype: A much larger clone is a single base away; this may be a read error. This chain uses TRBV3-1 with TRBJ2-1; D unclear. The germline gives CDR1 LGHDT, CDR2 YNNKEL (reference sequence). This CDR3 region has 12 residues. The CDR3 coding sequence is TGTGCCAGCTGCCACTCCTACAATGAGCAGTTCTTC. Its translation is CASCHSYNEQFF.

The chain recombines TRBV6-1 with TRBJ2-1, with TRBD2 as a possible D gene (6 bases). The V gene's germline CDR1 is MNHNS and CDR2 SASEGT. V lost 7 bases and J lost 4, with 20 bases in between. The CDR3 runs 16 residues. The DNA for the CDR3 is TGTGCCAGCAATGGAGGGGTGGGGGGTTTTTACAATGAGCAGTTCTTC. Encoded protein: CASNGGVGGFYNEQFF.

This clonotype has a count of ten or more. The chain couples TRBV6-5 to TRBJ2-7; D is possibly TRBD2 (6 bases). CDR3 length equals 12 residues. Germline V gene lookup returns CDR1 MNHEY and CDR2 SVGAGI. V lost 6 bases and J lost 7, with 13 bases in between. The chain's CDR3 is CASRRDLGEQYF. The CDR3 DNA reads as TGTGCCAGCAGGAGGGACTTGGGGGAGCAGTACTTC.

This clonotype was seen many times. This CDR3 is CASSLGAGGVNTEAFF. As DNA, the CDR3 is TGTGCCAGCAGCTTAGGGGCAGGGGGCGTTAACACTGAAGCTTTCTTT. The chain combines TRBV7-9 with TRBJ1-1; 8 positions agree with TRBD1. There are 16 residues in the CDR3. Germline-derived CDR1 and CDR2 are SEHNR and FQNEAQ (reference sequence). V was clipped by 1 base and J by 2 bases; unmatched bases: 6. The entire variable domain, with the rest obtained from reference TRBV7-9 and TRBJ1-1, is as follows: DTGVSQNPRHKITKRGQNVTFRCDPISEHNRLYWYRQTLGQGPEFLTYFQNEAQLEKSRLLSDRFSAERPKGSFSTLEIQRTEQGDSAMYLCASSLGAGGVNTEAFFGQGTRLTVV.

This clonotype was found many times. This sequence joins TRBV9 and TRBJ2-2; TRBD1 aligns across 8 bases. The V segment lost 0 bases and the J segment 0 bases; nucleotides outside the gene matches: 1. The CDR3 sequence is 16 residues long. The germline gives CDR1 SGDLS, CDR2 YYNGEE. For the CDR3, the DNA is TGTGCCAGCAGCGTAGGGACAGGGACGAACACCGGGGAGCTGTTTTTT. As protein: CASSVGTGTNTGELFF.